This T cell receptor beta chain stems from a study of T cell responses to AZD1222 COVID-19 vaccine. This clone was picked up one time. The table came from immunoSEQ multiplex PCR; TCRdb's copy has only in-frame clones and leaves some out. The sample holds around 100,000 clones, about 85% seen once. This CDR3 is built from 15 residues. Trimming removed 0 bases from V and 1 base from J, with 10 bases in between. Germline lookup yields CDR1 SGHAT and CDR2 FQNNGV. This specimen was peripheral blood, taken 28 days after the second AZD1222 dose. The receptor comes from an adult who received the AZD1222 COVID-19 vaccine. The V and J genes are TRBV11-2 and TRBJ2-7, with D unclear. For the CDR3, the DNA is TGTGCCAGCAGCTTAGATCTAGACATTTCCTACGAGCAGTACTTC. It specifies CASSLDLDISYEQYF.